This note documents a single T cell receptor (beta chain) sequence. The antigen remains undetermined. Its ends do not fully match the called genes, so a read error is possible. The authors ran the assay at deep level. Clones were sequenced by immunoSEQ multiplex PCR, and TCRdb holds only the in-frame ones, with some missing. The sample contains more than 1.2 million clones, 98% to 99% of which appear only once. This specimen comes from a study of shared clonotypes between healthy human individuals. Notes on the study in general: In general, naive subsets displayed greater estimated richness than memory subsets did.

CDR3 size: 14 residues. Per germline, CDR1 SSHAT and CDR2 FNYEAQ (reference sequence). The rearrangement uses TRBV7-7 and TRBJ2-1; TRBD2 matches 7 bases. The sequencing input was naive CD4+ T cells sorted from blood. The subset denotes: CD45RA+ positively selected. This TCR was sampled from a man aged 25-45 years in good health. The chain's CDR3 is CASSLRAGNNEQFF. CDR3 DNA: TGTGCTAGCAGCTTACGAGCGGGGAACAATGAGCAGTTCTTC.